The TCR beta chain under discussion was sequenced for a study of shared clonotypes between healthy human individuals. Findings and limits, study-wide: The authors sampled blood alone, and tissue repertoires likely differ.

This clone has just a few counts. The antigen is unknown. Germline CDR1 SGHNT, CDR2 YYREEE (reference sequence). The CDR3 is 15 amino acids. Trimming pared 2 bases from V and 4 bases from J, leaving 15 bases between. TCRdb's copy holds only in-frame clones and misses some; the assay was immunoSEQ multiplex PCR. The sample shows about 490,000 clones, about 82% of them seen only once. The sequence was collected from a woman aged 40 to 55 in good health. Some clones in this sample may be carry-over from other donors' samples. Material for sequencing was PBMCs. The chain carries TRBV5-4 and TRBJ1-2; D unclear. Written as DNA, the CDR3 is TGTGCCAGCAGCTTTGACATGCTCCTATTCTATGGCTACACCTTC. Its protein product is CASSFDMLLFYGYTF.